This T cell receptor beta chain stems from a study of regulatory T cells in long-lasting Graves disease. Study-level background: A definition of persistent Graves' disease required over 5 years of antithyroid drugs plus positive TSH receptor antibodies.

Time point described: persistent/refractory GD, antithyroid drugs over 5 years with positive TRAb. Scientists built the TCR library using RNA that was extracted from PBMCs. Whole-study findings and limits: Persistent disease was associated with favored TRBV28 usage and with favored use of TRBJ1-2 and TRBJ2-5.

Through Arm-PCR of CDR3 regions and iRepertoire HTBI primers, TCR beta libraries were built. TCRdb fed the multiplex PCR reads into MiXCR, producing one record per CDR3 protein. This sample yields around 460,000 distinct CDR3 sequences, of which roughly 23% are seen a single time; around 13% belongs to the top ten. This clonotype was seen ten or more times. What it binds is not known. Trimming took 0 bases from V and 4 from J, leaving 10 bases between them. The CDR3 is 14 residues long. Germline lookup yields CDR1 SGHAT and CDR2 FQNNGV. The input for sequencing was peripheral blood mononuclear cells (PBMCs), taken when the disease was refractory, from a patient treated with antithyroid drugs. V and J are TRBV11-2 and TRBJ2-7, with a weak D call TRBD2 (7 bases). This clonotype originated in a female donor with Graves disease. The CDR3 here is CASSLEGGQYEQYF. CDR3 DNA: TGTGCCAGCAGCTTAGAGGGGGGGCAGTACGAGCAGTACTTC.